These T cell receptor beta chains were read from a single sample in a study of blood T cell repertoires in COVID-19. Measured with immunoSEQ multiplex PCR; TCRdb has only the in-frame clones, and not every one. The sample holds approximately 220,000 clones, 85% seen once. Sequences were obtained from PBMCs or T cells enriched from blood (not recorded which). These receptors were taken from a middle-aged man who had recovered from COVID-19. Both conserved end residues are part of each CDR3. The D gene is left open where the match is weak. Expanded clones get a size class; other rows say once, few or many, or leave the size out.

TRBV6-4,.,.,TRBJ2-1,TGTGCCAGCAGTGACTCGAGGTTTGAGGACAATGAGCAGTTCTTC,CASSDSRFEDNEQFF
TRBV10-3,TRBD1,.,TRBJ1-1,TGTGCCACCCGGACAGGTAACACTGAAGCTTTCTTT,CATRTGNTEAFF
TRBV12-3/TRBV12-4,.,once,TRBJ2-7,TGTGCCAGCACCATAGCGGCTCCCTACGAGCAGTACTTC,CASTIAAPYEQYF
TRBV6-2/TRBV6-3,TRBD1,.,TRBJ2-1,TGTGCCAGCAGTATCATTCCGGGACAGGGGACCAATGAGCAGTTCTTC,CASSIIPGQGTNEQFF
TRBV30,.,.,TRBJ1-3,TGTGCCTGGAGTCTCGACAGGCTCGCTGGAAACACCATATATTTT,CAWSLDRLAGNTIYF
TRBV7-2,TRBD1,.,TRBJ1-4,TGTGCCAGCAGCCGCCAGGGGGTAGTAGAAAAACTGTTTTTT,CASSRQGVVEKLFF
TRBV5-4,.,.,TRBJ1-4,TGTGCCAGCAGCTCGCCCGGGACAACGAATGAAAAACTGTTTTTT,CASSSPGTTNEKLFF
TRBV2,.,.,TRBJ2-7,TGTGCCAGCAGTGAGGGCCGAACCTACGAGCAGTACTTC,CASSEGRTYEQYF
TRBV7-7,.,.,TRBJ2-3,TGTGCTAGCAGCTTAGAGGAGTCACCCCCAGATACGCAGTATTTT,CASSLEESPPDTQYF
TRBV7-2,TRBD2,.,TRBJ2-1,TGTGCCAGCAGCTTAGTAGGTCTAGCGGGAGGTTACAATGAGCAGTTCTTC,CASSLVGLAGGYNEQFF
TRBV24-1,TRBD2,.,TRBJ2-3,TGTGCCACCAGTGATTCCCCTGGGACTAGCGGGAGATATGATACGCAGTATTTT,CATSDSPGTSGRYDTQYF
TRBV10-2,.,.,TRBJ2-1,TGCGCCAGCAGCCGCACTGCGGGGGCTGGTGAGCAGTTCTTC,CASSRTAGAGEQFF
TRBV7-8,.,.,TRBJ2-2,TGTGCCAGCAGCTATAGAGACAGGCTCCAGGCTGGGGAGCTGTTTTTT,CASSYRDRLQAGELFF
TRBV19,TRBD1,few,TRBJ1-5,TGTGCCAGCAATGATTCCGGGACAGGGGCTCAGCCCCAGCATTTT,CASNDSGTGAQPQHF
TRBV9,.,.,TRBJ2-7,TGTGCCAGCAGCGTAGCAGGGGACGGCGAGCAGTACTTC,CASSVAGDGEQYF
TRBV6-1,TRBD2,.,TRBJ2-3,TGTGCCAGCAGTGAAGTTCTAGCGGGGGCGACAGATACGCAGTATTTT,CASSEVLAGATDTQYF
TRBV19,.,.,TRBJ1-5,TGTGCCAGTAGTGCGGTGCCGGGGCAGCCCCAGCATTTT,CASSAVPGQPQHF
TRBV5-1,TRBD2,.,TRBJ2-1,TGCGCCAGCAGCGTGCCGACTAGCGGGAGTAGCAATGAGCAGTTCTTC,CASSVPTSGSSNEQFF
TRBV27,.,.,TRBJ2-7,TGTGCCAGCAGCCCTTTAAGGACAGCTTCGACATACGAGCAGTACTTC,CASSPLRTASTYEQYF
TRBV5-1,.,.,TRBJ2-3,TGCGCCAGCAGCCAGACAGATACGCAGTATTTT,CASSQTDTQYF
TRBV30,TRBD1,.,TRBJ1-4,TGTGCCTGGGACAGGGGGCAAGGTGAAAAACTGTTTTTT,CAWDRGQGEKLFF
TRBV27,.,.,TRBJ2-7,TGTGCCAGCAGTCCTTCCCCGACAGCCACCTACGAGCAGTACTTC,CASSPSPTATYEQYF
TRBV4-1,TRBD2,.,TRBJ2-1,TGCGCCAGCAGCCACTTAACTAGCGGGAGGGCCTCTGTCTCCTACAATGAGCAGTTCTTC,CASSHLTSGRASVSYNEQFF
TRBV19,TRBD1,.,TRBJ2-7,TGTGCCAGTAGTATGACAGGGGCGGCCCACGAGCAGTACTTC,CASSMTGAAHEQYF
TRBV29-1,.,few,TRBJ1-2,TGCAGCGGCTATCGACCAGGACAAGCTAACTATGGCTACACCTTC,CSGYRPGQANYGYTF
TRBV20-1,.,.,TRBJ2-3,TGCAGTGCCCTCCGTGGCGGTACGCAGTATTTT,CSALRGGTQYF
TRBV21-1,.,.,TRBJ1-5,TGTGCCAGCAGCAAAAAGGGGGGGTTTCAGCCCCAGCATTTT,CASSKKGGFQPQHF
TRBV12-5,.,.,TRBJ1-1,TGTGCTAGTGGTTTGGTAGCAGGGAGGTTTAACACTGAAGCTTTCTTT,CASGLVAGRFNTEAFF
TRBV5-5,TRBD2,.,TRBJ2-1,TGTGCCAGCAGCCAAGCGGGAGATCACTACAATGAGCAGTTCTTC,CASSQAGDHYNEQFF